This T cell receptor beta chain was found in a study of cytomegalovirus exposure and HLA in healthy donors. Background on the study: Among the 400 or so donors who were genotyped, 81% fell in the genetic ancestry cluster that is associated with self-reported Caucasian donors.

13 Jbeta primers and 60 Vbeta primers were used for the PCR. Only in-frame clones appear in the TCRdb table, and some are missing; sequencing was by immunoSEQ multiplex PCR. The table records around 53,000 clones, about three quarters of them present only once. This CDR3 has 12 residues. V dropped 3 bases and J dropped 2; count of bases not matched to a gene: 0. Germline lookup yields CDR1 GTSNPN and CDR2 SVGIG (reference sequence). The chain uses TRBV30 and TRBJ1-2; 7 bases fit TRBD1. The TCR originated in a man between 18 and 35 years old in good health and CMV-seronegative. Sequencing was performed on PBMCs. The CDR3 DNA reads TGTGCCTGGAGGACAGGGAACTATGGCTACACCTTC. Its protein is CAWRTGNYGYTF.